This T cell receptor (beta chain) was captured by sequencing in a study of monozygotic twins with inflammatory bowel disease. Addition of UMIs with a 6-nucleotide sample barcode was achieved by template switching. Researchers put TCRalpha and TCRbeta cDNA through two nested PCRs lasting around 15 and 10 cycles. TCRdb reworked the 5' RACE reads into one entry per CDR3 protein, no DNA. This sample contains roughly 170,000 distinct CDR3 sequences. As to this clonotype: The antigen is unknown.

The CDR3 is 17 residues long. Germline V gene data show CDR1 as SGHTA and CDR2 as FQGNSA. Study-level findings and limits: Distinguishing T cell subtypes was not possible. For IBD patients, clonotypes shared with others were fewer than for healthy twins, especially with disease activity.

Sample: blood. This receptor was obtained from a human donor with ulcerative colitis or Crohn's disease, or a healthy co-twin of an affected twin (not recorded which). The chain links TRBV7-2 to TRBJ2-6; TCRdb's D call, TRBD1, is unchecked because there is no DNA. CDR3 region: CASSLGQEYSGANVLTF.